Below, 17 T cell receptor beta chains from the same sample are listed, as sequenced in a study of shared clonotypes between healthy human individuals. Only in-frame clones appear in the TCRdb table, and some are missing; sequencing was by immunoSEQ multiplex PCR. The data hold hundreds of thousands of clones, with around three quarters observed a single time. Sequences were obtained from memory CD4+ T cells sorted from blood. The subset denotes: CD45RA-negative fraction. Source of these receptors: a woman aged 25 to 39 in good health.

The rearrangement joins TRBV2 to TRBJ1-2; D is possibly TRBD1 (6 bases). Trimming took 4 bases from V and 1 from J, leaving 10 bases between them. The CDR3 extends over 14 amino acids. In germline, CDR1 is SNHLY, CDR2 FYNNEI. The CDR3 DNA sequence: TGTGCCAGCAGTGTACAGGGACTTAACTATGGCTACACCTTC. Translating gives CASSVQGLNYGYTF.

This clone was recorded only once. The V and J genes are TRBV15 and TRBJ2-6; D perhaps matches TRBD2 (6 bases). The germline V gene encodes CDR1 LNHNV and CDR2 YYDKDF (reference sequence). V was trimmed by 1 base and J by 2 bases, leaving 6 bases between them. This CDR3 comprises 15 residues. DNA of the CDR3: TGTGCCACCAGCAGAGCGGGGGCTGGGGCCAACGTCCTGACTTTC. Amino acid sequence: CATSRAGAGANVLTF.

The chain combines TRBV15 with TRBJ1-2; D gene ambiguous. Germline assignment: CDR1 LNHNV and CDR2 YYDKDF (reference sequence). The ends were cut back, 5 bases at V and 8 bases at J, with 21 bases in the middle. The CDR3 runs to 15 residues. CDR3: CATSLQRTANRGYTF. CDR3 in DNA: TGTGCCACCAGCCTCCAGAGGACCGCCAACCGCGGCTACACCTTC. Filled out from reference TRBV15 and TRBJ1-2, the complete variable domain reads DAMVIQNPRYQVTQFGKPVTLSCSQTLNHNVMYWYQQKSSQAPKLLFHYYDKDFNNEADTPDNFQSRRPNTSFCFLDIRSPGLGDTAMYLCATSLQRTANRGYTFGSGTRLTVV.

This sequence joins TRBV5-1 and TRBJ2-3, with D hard to call. The germline V gene has CDR1 SGHRS and CDR2 YFSETQ. Trimming shortened V by 0 bases and J by 3 bases, and 11 bases separated the two germline ends. This CDR3 contains 15 residues. This chain's CDR3 is CASSLAWAKTDTQYF. Written as DNA, the CDR3 is TGCGCCAGCAGCTTGGCCTGGGCTAAGACAGATACGCAGTATTTT. The full variable domain, with the rest looked up from reference TRBV5-1 and TRBJ2-3, is KAGVTQTPRYLIKTRGQQVTLSCSPISGHRSVSWYQQTPGQGLQFLFEYFSETQRNKGNFPGRFSGRQFSNSRSEMNVSTLELGDSALYLCASSLAWAKTDTQYFGPGTRLTVL.

The genes are TRBV5-6 and TRBJ1-4; TRBD1 is a possible D gene (5 bases). With 2 bases removed from V and 6 bases from J, the gap between germline ends came to 14 bases. The CDR3 is 15 residues long. Germline V gives CDR1 SGHDT, CDR2 YYEEEE. The chain's CDR3 is CASSLSGQDHEKLFF. The CDR3 DNA sequence: TGTGCCAGCAGCTTATCGGGGCAGGATCATGAAAAACTGTTTTTT.

V is TRBV9 and J is TRBJ1-5; D gene ambiguous. Germline V CDR1 and CDR2: SGDLS, YYNGEE. V was clipped by 0 bases and J by 3 bases, with 7 bases between them. This CDR3 has 14 amino acids. The CDR3 region has the DNA TGTGCCAGCAGCGTAGAAGGGTCCAATCAGCCCCAGCATTTT. As protein: CASSVEGSNQPQHF.

This clone has ten or more counts. The rearrangement links TRBV6-6 to TRBJ1-5; D ambiguous. Trimming took 2 bases from V and 7 from J, leaving 12 bases between them. This CDR3 is built from 14 residues. Germline CDR1 and CDR2: MNHNY and SVGAGI (reference sequence). The CDR3 nucleotides are TGTGCCAGCAGTTACACGGACTCTTTACAGCCCCAGCATTTT. Its protein is CASSYTDSLQPQHF.

This clone was recorded a few times. V and J are TRBV2 and TRBJ2-2; TRBD1 agrees at 11 bases. The CDR3 length is 15 residues. With V trimmed by 6 bases and J by 5 bases, 5 bases remained unmatched. CDR1 and CDR2 from the germline V gene are SNHLY and FYNNEI. This chain's CDR3 is CASRAGTGGTGELFF. Here the CDR3 DNA reads TGTGCCAGCAGAGCCGGGACAGGGGGGACCGGGGAGCTGTTTTTT.

The V gene is TRBV20-1, the J gene TRBJ2-5; the D is unclear. The CDR3 sequence is 11 residues long. Germline V gene sequence: CDR1 DFQATT, CDR2 SNEGSKA (reference sequence). V dropped 1 base and J dropped 5 bases, with 5 bases sitting between them. This CDR3 is CSARGYETQYF. CDR3 sequence (DNA): TGCAGTGCTAGAGGGTATGAGACCCAGTACTTC.

CDR3 residues: CASSLAGGSDEQFF. The CDR3 DNA sequence: TGTGCCAGCAGTTTGGCAGGGGGCTCGGATGAGCAGTTCTTC. V usage is TRBV27 and J usage is TRBJ2-1; TRBD1 matches 8 bases. The germline V gene encodes CDR1 MNHEY and CDR2 SMNVEV (reference sequence). V trimming: 3 bases; J trimming: 8 bases; junction bases outside the gene matches: 6. The CDR3 is made up of 14 amino acids.

The V call is TRBV2, the J call TRBJ1-3; 8 positions match TRBD1. V shed 4 bases, J shed 0 bases, and the junction held 2 bases outside the gene matches. The CDR3 is 15 residues long. Per germline, CDR1 SNHLY and CDR2 FYNNEI. In DNA, the CDR3 is TGTGCCAGCAGTGGGGACAGGCTCTCTGGAAACACCATATATTTT. It yields the protein CASSGDRLSGNTIYF.

The chain carries TRBV27 and TRBJ2-7; 8 positions match TRBD1. Losses at the gene ends were 6 bases for V and 3 bases for J; bases not matched to a gene: 10. CDR1 and CDR2 from the germline V gene are MNHEY and SMNVEV (reference sequence). This CDR3 is built from 15 residues. CDR3 DNA: TGTGCCAGCAGCCCTAGAACAGGGGGAATCTACGAGCAGTACTTC. This encodes CASSPRTGGIYEQYF.

The CDR3 region is CASSPGTVYGYTF. In DNA form, the CDR3 reads TGTGCCAGCAGCCCCGGGACAGTCTATGGCTACACCTTC. The V gene is TRBV6-6, the J gene TRBJ1-2; 7 nucleotides line up with TRBD1. Germline CDR1 MNHNY, CDR2 SVGAGI (reference sequence). CDR3 length equals 13 residues. Germline trimming cut 6 bases from V and 4 bases from J; bases unmatched to any gene: 5.

The chain employs TRBV7-2 and TRBJ1-5, with D uncertain. V lost 4 bases, J lost 0 bases, and 10 bases lay in between. Germline V gene sequence: CDR1 SGHTA, CDR2 FQGNSA. The CDR3 has 15 residues. Here the CDR3 DNA reads TGTGCCAGCAGCTCCTGGGATGCTAGCAATCAGCCCCAGCATTTT. As protein: CASSSWDASNQPQHF.

The chain couples TRBV6-6 to TRBJ1-1; unclear D gene. The ends were cut back, 4 bases at V and 0 bases at J, with 3 bases in the middle. The CDR3 is 12 amino acids. From germline, CDR1 is MNHNY and CDR2 SVGAGI (reference sequence). CDR3 amino acids: CASSFMNTEAFF. CDR3 nucleotide sequence: TGTGCCAGCAGTTTCATGAACACTGAAGCTTTCTTT.

The chain combines TRBV29-1 with TRBJ2-2; the D gene is possibly TRBD2 (5 bases). CDR1 and CDR2 (germline): SQVTM, ANQGSEA. Trimming stripped 4 bases from V and 0 bases from J, with 12 bases between. The CDR3 covers 15 residues. The CDR3 spells CSVVGAGPNTGELFF. The CDR3 DNA follows: TGCAGCGTTGTGGGCGCGGGTCCGAACACCGGGGAGCTGTTTTTT.

This chain joins TRBV15 and TRBJ2-4; D unclear. Germline assignment: CDR1 LNHNV and CDR2 YYDKDF (reference sequence). Trimming removed 4 bases at V and 1 base at J, with 11 bases between. The CDR3 runs 15 residues. The CDR3, as DNA: TGTGCCACCAGCATGGTAGCTCTTGCCAAAAACATTCAGTACTTC. It translates to CATSMVALAKNIQYF.